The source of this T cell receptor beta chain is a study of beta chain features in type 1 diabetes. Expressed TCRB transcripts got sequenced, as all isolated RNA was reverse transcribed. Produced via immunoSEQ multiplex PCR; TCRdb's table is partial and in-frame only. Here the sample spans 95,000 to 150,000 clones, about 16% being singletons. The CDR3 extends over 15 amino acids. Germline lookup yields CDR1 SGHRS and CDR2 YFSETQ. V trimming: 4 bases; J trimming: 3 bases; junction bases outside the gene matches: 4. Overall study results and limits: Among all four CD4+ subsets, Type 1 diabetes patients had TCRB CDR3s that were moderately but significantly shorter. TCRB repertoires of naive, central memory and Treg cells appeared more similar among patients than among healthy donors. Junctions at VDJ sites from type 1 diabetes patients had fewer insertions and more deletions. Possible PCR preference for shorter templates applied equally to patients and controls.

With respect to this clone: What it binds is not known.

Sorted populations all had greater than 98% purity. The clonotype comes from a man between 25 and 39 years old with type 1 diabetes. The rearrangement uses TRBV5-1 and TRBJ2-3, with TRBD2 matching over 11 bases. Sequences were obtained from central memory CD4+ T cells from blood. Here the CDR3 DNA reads TGCGCCAGCAGCCAAACTAGCGGGGGAACAGATACGCAGTATTTT. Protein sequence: CASSQTSGGTDTQYF.